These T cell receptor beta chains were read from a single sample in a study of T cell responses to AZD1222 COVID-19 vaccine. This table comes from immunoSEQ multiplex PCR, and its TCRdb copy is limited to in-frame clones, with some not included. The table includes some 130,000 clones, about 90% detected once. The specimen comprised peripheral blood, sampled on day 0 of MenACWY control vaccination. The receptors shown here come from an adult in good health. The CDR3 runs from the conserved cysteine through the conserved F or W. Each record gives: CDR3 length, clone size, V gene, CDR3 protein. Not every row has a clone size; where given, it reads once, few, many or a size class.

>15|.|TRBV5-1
CASSLGQGPIYEQYF
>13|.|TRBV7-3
CASSLTLQETQYF
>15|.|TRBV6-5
CASSYSRDTSYEQYF
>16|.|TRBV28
CASSPRGQGTSYEQYF
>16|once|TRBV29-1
CSVEDLPSLSGNTIYF
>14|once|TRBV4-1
CASSFTYRGTEAFF
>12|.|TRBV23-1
CASSPYSYEQYF
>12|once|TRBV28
CASGLVGEKLFF
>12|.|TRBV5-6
CASNPPWGGQFF
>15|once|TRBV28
CASSANRENNSPLHF
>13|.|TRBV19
CASHDRANQPQHF
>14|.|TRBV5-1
CASSSNYGGNIQYF
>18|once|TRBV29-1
CSVEVRGGRQGKYYGYTF
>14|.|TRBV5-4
CASSLTGQNYGYTF
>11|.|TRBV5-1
CASSFGPEEFF
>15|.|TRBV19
CASSGPALPYNEQFF
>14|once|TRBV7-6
CASSLRASGYEQYF
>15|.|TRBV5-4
CASSLSTGLPVGYTF
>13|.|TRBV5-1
CASSLEGRTEAFF
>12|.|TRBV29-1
CSVVSEDYEQYF
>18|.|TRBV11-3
CASSTDPTGDRGPGELFF
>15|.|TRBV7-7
CASSLFGGLQETQYF
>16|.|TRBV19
CATRQNHRGLGEKLFF
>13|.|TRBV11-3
CASSPGSSYEQYF
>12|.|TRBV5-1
CASSYSGDTQYF
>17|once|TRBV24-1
CATSDPVAGGIYNEQFF
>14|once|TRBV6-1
CASSEAPGRNTIYF
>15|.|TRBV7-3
CASSLFASGRYEQYF
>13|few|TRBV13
CASSGWSPDTQYF